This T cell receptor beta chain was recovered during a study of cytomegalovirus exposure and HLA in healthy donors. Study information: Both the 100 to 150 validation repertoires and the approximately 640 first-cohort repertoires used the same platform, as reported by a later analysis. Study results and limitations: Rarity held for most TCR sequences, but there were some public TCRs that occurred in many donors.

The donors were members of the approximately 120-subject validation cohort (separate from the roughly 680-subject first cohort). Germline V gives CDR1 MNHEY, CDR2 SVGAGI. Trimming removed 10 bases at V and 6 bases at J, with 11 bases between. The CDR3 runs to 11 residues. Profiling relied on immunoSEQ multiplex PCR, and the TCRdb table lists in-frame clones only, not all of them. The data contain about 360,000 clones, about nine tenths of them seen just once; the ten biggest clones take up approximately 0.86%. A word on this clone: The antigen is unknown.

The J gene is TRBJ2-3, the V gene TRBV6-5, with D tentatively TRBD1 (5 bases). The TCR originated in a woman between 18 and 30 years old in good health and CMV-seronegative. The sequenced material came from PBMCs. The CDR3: CATHRPDTQYF. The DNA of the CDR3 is TGTGCCACGCACAGGCCTGATACGCAGTATTTT.